This TCR beta chain was sequenced in a study of metastatic and nonmetastatic thyroid tumors. Study at large: Repertoires of blood and of tissue (tumor or nodule) from malignant and benign thyroid patients were compared.

The CDR3 has 15 residues. V lost 5 bases, J lost 0 bases, and 14 bases lay in between. The germline CDR1 and CDR2 sequences are SGHAT and FQDESV (reference sequence). No treatment had been given to any patient before thyroid surgery. Per the original data handling: Between-group CDR3 differences, defined by clinicopathological status, yielded a distant-metastasis classifier for papillary thyroid cancer. TCRdb reanalyzed the PCR reads with MiXCR. In this record, the V and J calls reflect TCRdb's handling and not the investigators' own analysis. The sample holds 20,000 to 25,000 clones, around a sixth seen once. This clone was found many times. What it recognizes is unknown. The study's findings and limits: Versus benign nodules, malignant thyroid tumors reportedly had significantly higher TCR beta diversity, in blood and tumor.

The chain employs TRBV11-1 and TRBJ2-7, with D possibly TRBD1 on 6 matching bases. The TCR comes from a female donor with papillary thyroid cancer or a benign thyroid nodule (not recorded which). Some clones in this sample may be carry-over from other donors' samples. The specimen sequenced was blood. The CDR3 DNA follows: TGTGCCAGCAGCCGTTTACAGGGACCCTCCTACGAGCAGTACTTC. Its protein is CASSRLQGPSYEQYF. The full variable domain, its missing parts supplied by reference TRBV11-1 and TRBJ2-7, is EAEVAQSPRYKITEKSQAVAFWCDPISGHATLYWYRQILGQGPELLVQFQDESVVDDSQLPKDRFSAERLKGVDSTLKIQPAELGDSAMYLCASSRLQGPSYEQYFGPGTRLTVT.